The rows below give T cell receptor beta chains drawn from one sample of a study of T cells in localized non-small cell lung cancer. Measured with immunoSEQ multiplex PCR; TCRdb has only the in-frame clones, and not every one. Of about 35,000 clones listed, about four fifths are singletons. The input for sequencing was peripheral blood, taken before any cancer treatment. Receptors were obtained from a male donor at least 60 years old with stage III squamous cell lung carcinoma. Both conserved end residues are part of each CDR3. The D gene is left open where the match is weak. The size entry is marked missing in some rows and otherwise reads once, few, many or a size class.

V: TRBV6-1
J: TRBJ1-2
D: NA
size: NA
CDR3: CASSIQGNYGYTF
DNA: TGTGCCAGCAGTATACAGGGAAACTATGGCTACACCTTC

V: TRBV5-1
J: TRBJ1-2
D: TRBD1
size: NA
CDR3: CASSPGTGGYGYTF
DNA: TGCGCCAGCAGCCCCGGGACAGGGGGCTATGGCTACACCTTC

V: TRBV10-3
J: TRBJ2-1
D: NA
size: NA
CDR3: CAISVKDLSSYNEQFF
DNA: TGTGCCATCAGTGTAAAGGATCTGAGCTCCTACAATGAGCAGTTCTTC

V: TRBV9
J: TRBJ2-1
D: TRBD2
size: NA
CDR3: CASSNLAGAYNEQFF
DNA: TGTGCCAGCAGCAATCTAGCGGGGGCCTACAATGAGCAGTTCTTC

V: TRBV2
J: TRBJ1-6
D: NA
size: few
CDR3: CASSAGVLHF
DNA: TGTGCCAGCAGTGCCGGCGTCCTCCACTTT

V: TRBV6-4
J: TRBJ2-2
D: NA
size: NA
CDR3: CASRPGTNTGELFF
DNA: TGTGCCAGCAGACCGGGGACGAACACCGGGGAGCTGTTTTTT

V: TRBV6-6
J: TRBJ2-1
D: NA
size: NA
CDR3: CASTYEDEQFF
DNA: TGTGCCAGCACTTACGAGGATGAGCAGTTCTTC

V: TRBV25-1
J: TRBJ2-2
D: NA
size: once
CDR3: CASSGLYSYHTGELFF
DNA: TGTGCCAGCAGTGGTTTATACAGTTACCACACCGGGGAGCTGTTTTTT

V: TRBV7-8
J: TRBJ2-7
D: NA
size: NA
CDR3: CASSTSGPEQYF
DNA: TGTGCCAGCAGCACATCAGGTCCCGAGCAGTACTTC

V: TRBV18
J: TRBJ2-1
D: NA
size: NA
CDR3: CASSPLGTLLDEQFF
DNA: TGTGCCAGCTCACCACTGGGGACCCTACTCGATGAGCAGTTCTTC

V: TRBV5-1
J: TRBJ2-7
D: TRBD2
size: NA
CDR3: CASSPGTNQLEQYF
DNA: TGCGCCAGCAGCCCCGGGACTAATCAACTCGAGCAGTACTTC

V: TRBV19
J: TRBJ1-4
D: NA
size: NA
CDR3: CASSISPGVGEKLFF
DNA: TGTGCCAGTAGTATAAGTCCTGGGGTGGGTGAAAAACTGTTTTTT

V: TRBV10-2
J: TRBJ1-4
D: NA
size: NA
CDR3: CASSDQGSMSEKLFF
DNA: TGCGCCAGCAGTGACCAGGGATCAATGAGTGAAAAACTGTTTTTT

V: TRBV5-1
J: TRBJ2-5
D: TRBD1
size: NA
CDR3: CASSQDRVEETQYF
DNA: TGCGCCAGCAGCCAAGACAGGGTTGAAGAGACCCAGTACTTC

V: TRBV11-3
J: TRBJ1-1
D: NA
size: NA
CDR3: CASSAGGQGNTEAFF
DNA: TGTGCCAGCAGCGCCGGCGGGCAGGGGAACACTGAAGCTTTCTTT

V: TRBV7-7
J: TRBJ2-5
D: TRBD1
size: NA
CDR3: CASSAGGTQYF
DNA: TGTGCCAGCAGCGCAGGGGGGACCCAGTACTTC

V: TRBV15
J: TRBJ2-1
D: NA
size: NA
CDR3: CATSRVGGPSEQFF
DNA: TGTGCCACCAGCAGAGTAGGGGGGCCCAGTGAGCAGTTCTTC

V: TRBV4-1
J: TRBJ1-2
D: NA
size: NA
CDR3: CASSQQTGNPVYGYTF
DNA: TGCGCCAGCAGCCAACAAACAGGGAACCCAGTCTATGGCTACACCTTC

V: TRBV6-5
J: TRBJ1-5
D: NA
size: NA
CDR3: CASSDLAYQPQHF
DNA: TGTGCCAGCAGTGACCTAGCCTATCAGCCCCAGCATTTT

V: TRBV27
J: TRBJ1-6
D: NA
size: NA
CDR3: CASSLIGNNSPLHF
DNA: TGTGCCAGCAGTTTAATAGGGAATAATTCACCCCTCCACTTT

V: TRBV7-9
J: TRBJ2-7
D: TRBD2
size: once
CDR3: CASSLGLAGRYEQYF
DNA: TGTGCCAGCAGCTTAGGGCTAGCGGGAAGGTACGAGCAGTACTTC

V: TRBV19
J: TRBJ1-5
D: TRBD1
size: NA
CDR3: CASSLRDRGNQPQHF
DNA: TGTGCCAGTAGCCTTCGAGACAGGGGGAATCAGCCCCAGCATTTT

V: TRBV14
J: TRBJ2-1
D: NA
size: NA
CDR3: CASSQAAGANNEQFF
DNA: TGTGCCAGCAGCCAAGCAGCGGGCGCTAACAATGAGCAGTTCTTC

V: TRBV30
J: TRBJ1-6
D: NA
size: NA
CDR3: CAWSDSGASYNSPLHF
DNA: TGTGCCTGGAGCGACAGCGGAGCTTCCTATAATTCACCCCTCCACTTT

V: TRBV5-6
J: TRBJ1-1
D: NA
size: NA
CDR3: CASSFTNTEAFF
DNA: TGTGCCAGCAGCTTTACGAACACTGAAGCTTTCTTT

V: TRBV15
J: TRBJ2-7
D: NA
size: NA
CDR3: CATSRDDSEYEQYF
DNA: TGTGCCACCAGCAGAGACGACAGTGAGTACGAGCAGTACTTC

V: TRBV5-4
J: TRBJ2-7
D: NA
size: once
CDR3: CASSLFGLEYEQYF
DNA: TGTGCCAGCAGCTTGTTCGGCTTGGAATACGAGCAGTACTTC

V: TRBV7-3
J: TRBJ2-2
D: TRBD1
size: NA
CDR3: CASSWGQGTGELFF
DNA: TGTGCCAGCAGCTGGGGACAGGGGACCGGGGAGCTGTTTTTT

V: TRBV6-1
J: TRBJ1-6
D: TRBD1
size: NA
CDR3: CASNRDSFSPLHF
DNA: TGTGCCAGCAACCGGGACAGTTTCTCACCCCTCCACTTT

V: TRBV6-4
J: TRBJ2-2
D: NA
size: NA
CDR3: CASSAGLTGELFF
DNA: TGTGCCAGCAGTGCGGGACTTACCGGGGAGCTGTTTTTT

V: TRBV9
J: TRBJ2-2
D: TRBD2
size: NA
CDR3: CASSVRTSGGPSGPGELFF
DNA: TGTGCCAGCAGCGTAAGGACTAGCGGGGGGCCGAGCGGTCCCGGGGAGCTGTTTTTT

V: TRBV19
J: TRBJ2-5
D: TRBD2
size: NA
CDR3: CASTRRLAAPTETQYF
DNA: TGTGCCAGTACGCGGAGACTAGCGGCACCGACGGAGACCCAGTACTTC

V: TRBV11-2
J: TRBJ2-1
D: TRBD1
size: few
CDR3: CASSPDRNEQFF
DNA: TGTGCCAGCAGCCCGGACAGGAATGAGCAGTTCTTC

V: TRBV19
J: TRBJ1-1
D: TRBD1
size: few
CDR3: CASSQDRAGGTEAFF
DNA: TGTGCCAGTAGTCAGGACAGGGCGGGGGGCACTGAAGCTTTCTTT

V: TRBV10-3
J: TRBJ2-2
D: NA
size: NA
CDR3: CASREVGNTGELFF
DNA: TGTGCCTCGAGGGAGGTGGGGAACACCGGGGAGCTGTTTTTT